Below, 9 T cell receptor beta chains from the same sample are listed, as sequenced in a study of blood T cell repertoires in COVID-19. Sequencing was performed with immunoSEQ multiplex PCR; in TCRdb, only in-frame clones are kept and a portion is missing. The data contain approximately 140,000 clones, less than 85% of them singletons. Sequenced input: peripheral blood. The receptors derive from a human donor in a cohort sampled during active COVID-19.

The rearrangement uses TRBV19 and TRBJ2-4, with 9 bases fitting TRBD1. Germline V gene lookup returns CDR1 LNHDA and CDR2 SQIVND (reference sequence). The trim removed 1 base at V and 7 bases at J, leaving 2 bases unmatched. This CDR3 spans 14 amino acids. The CDR3 protein is CASSIGGQGNIQYF. CDR3 nucleotide sequence: TGTGCCAGTAGTATAGGGGGACAGGGCAACATTCAGTACTTC. The full variable domain, with the rest looked up from reference TRBV19 and TRBJ2-4, is DGGITQSPKYLFRKEGQNVTLSCEQNLNHDAMYWYRQDPGQGLRLIYYSQIVNDFQKGDIAEGYSVSREKKESFPLTVTSAQKNPTAFYLCASSIGGQGNIQYFGAGTRLSVL.

This rearrangement joins TRBV28 to TRBJ2-5; TRBD1 matches 7 bases. The CDR3 is 13 residues long. Germline V CDR1 and CDR2: MDHEN, SYDVKM. V gave up 8 bases and J gave up 7 bases; unmatched junction bases: 10. The CDR3 sequence is CASGQGVAGTQYF. The DNA for the CDR3 is TGTGCCAGCGGCCAGGGGGTGGCGGGGACCCAGTACTTC.

The CDR3 nucleotides are TGTGCCAGCAGTGAGGGGTTTCAGGGTAATTCACCCCTCCACTTT. It is translated as CASSEGFQGNSPLHF. The chain is built from TRBV2 and TRBJ1-6; TRBD1 is a possible D gene (5 bases). Germline V lookup: CDR1 SNHLY, CDR2 FYNNEI. The CDR3 runs to 15 residues. V was clipped by 3 bases and J by 6 bases, with 12 bases between them.

The chain recombines TRBV6-5 with TRBJ2-3; a weak D match, TRBD1 (6 bases). The CDR3 loop spans 13 amino acids. The germline V gene has CDR1 MNHEY and CDR2 SVGAGI. The V and J ends lost 10 bases and 2 bases respectively, with 13 bases between them. The CDR3 coding sequence is TGTGCCATATGGGACACAAACACAGATACGCAGTATTTT. Its translation is CAIWDTNTDTQYF.

The chain has TRBV15 and TRBJ2-7; a weak D match, TRBD1 (6 bases). The germline gives CDR1 LNHNV, CDR2 YYDKDF (reference sequence). V was pared by 0 bases and J by 3 bases, with 9 bases between. The CDR3 is made up of 14 amino acids. CDR3 DNA: TGTGCCACCAGCAGAGACAGGGGATACTACGAGCAGTACTTC. Protein product: CATSRDRGYYEQYF. Complete variable domain (other parts from reference TRBV15 and TRBJ2-7): DAMVIQNPRYQVTQFGKPVTLSCSQTLNHNVMYWYQQKSSQAPKLLFHYYDKDFNNEADTPDNFQSRRPNTSFCFLDIRSPGLGDTAMYLCATSRDRGYYEQYFGPGTRLTVT.

This rearrangement joins TRBV4-1 to TRBJ2-3, with 12 bases lining up with TRBD2. This CDR3 contains 20 residues. Germline V gene data show CDR1 as MGHRA and CDR2 as YSYEKL. Trimming cost V 4 bases and J 0 bases; bases outside gene matches: 14. CDR3 loop: CASSRTETGLAGSSTDTQYF. CDR3 bases: TGCGCCAGCAGCCGAACCGAAACTGGACTAGCGGGGAGTAGCACAGATACGCAGTATTTT.

V and J are TRBV7-9 and TRBJ2-1; weak D call: TRBD2 (5 bases). The CDR3 is 19 amino acids. The germline V gene has CDR1 SEHNR and CDR2 FQNEAQ (reference sequence). Trimming took off 5 bases at V and 0 bases at J, with 23 bases between the two ends. CDR3 nucleotides: TGTGCCAGCAGCGAAGGTTCTAGGGAGACTCCCAGCTCCTACAATGAGCAGTTCTTC. As protein: CASSEGSRETPSSYNEQFF.

The chain carries TRBV2 and TRBJ2-1; 10 bases match TRBD1. The CDR3 is made up of 13 amino acids. Trimming at V came to 6 bases and at J to 15 bases, leaving 11 bases not matched to a gene. Germline V lookup: CDR1 SNHLY, CDR2 FYNNEI. CDR3 in DNA: TGTGCCAGCAGCTGGGACAGGGGAGGGCCTAGGTTCTTC. Protein: CASSWDRGGPRFF.

This rearrangement joins TRBV3-1 (or the pseudogene TRBV3-2) to TRBJ1-6; D gene ambiguous. The V gene lost 1 base and the J gene lost 11 bases, with 12 bases spanning the gap. From germline, CDR1 is LGHDT and CDR2 YNNKEL (reference sequence). The CDR3 extends over 14 amino acids. In DNA form, the CDR3 reads TGTGCCAGCAGCCAAGGGTCACCGGGTGCACCCCTCCACTTT. This translates into CASSQGSPGAPLHF.